The T cell receptor (beta chain) described here comes from a study of T-cell memory formation after mild COVID-19. Notes on the study in general: Mostly located in CM and EM were contracting CD4+ clones, with contracting CD8+ clones located in EMRA.

In germline, CDR1 is SGHTA, CDR2 FQGNSA. The ends were cut back, 2 bases at V and 0 bases at J, with 7 bases in the middle. The CDR3 sequence is 14 residues long. As to this clonotype: Its antigen is undetermined.

Constant-segment primers were used for 5'RACE, and the resulting TCR alpha and TCR beta cDNA libraries carried sample barcodes and UMIs. TCRdb analysed the 5' RACE reads with MiXCR anew, one entry per CDR3 protein. This table has hundreds of thousands of distinct CDR3 sequences, about 20% appearing once. Sequencing used PBMCs or a T cell subset sorted from them (not recorded which). The chain employs TRBV7-2 and TRBJ1-1; no definite D call. The origin of this receptor is an adult woman who had mild COVID-19 (a few samples of this study predate the infection). Cell type and time point are not known. The CDR3 sequence is CASSLTRVNTEAFF. The CDR3 DNA sequence: TGTGCCAGCAGCTTAACCCGGGTGAACACTGAAGCTTTCTTT.